These 14 T cell receptor beta chains share one sample of origin, sequenced in a study of read filtering for tumor transcriptome and immune sequencing. From about 0.4 ug of RNA, a library with molecular barcoded alpha/delta and beta/gamma adaptors was made. A single record per CDR3 protein comes from TCRdb applying MiXCR to the reads. The table lists tens of thousands of distinct CDR3 sequences, more than 11% of them singletons, with about 44% in the top ten. Sequenced input: a population of CD138-negative cells sorted from bone marrow. The receptors shown here come from a donor aged 40 or older with multiple myeloma.

This clonotype was recorded at least ten times. The J gene is TRBJ1-1, the V gene TRBV11-3, with D unclear. The V end lost 6 bases, the J end lost 2 bases, and 16 bases lay between the germline ends. Looked up from germline, CDR1 is SGHNT and CDR2 is YENEEA. This CDR3 is 15 amino acids long. CDR3 loop: CASRFWARSNTEAFF. Here the CDR3 DNA reads TGTGCCAGCAGGTTTTGGGCGAGATCAAACACTGAAGCTTTCTTT.

In regard to this clonotype: The junction does not match germline at one end; this may be a read error. The rearrangement joins TRBV29-1 to TRBJ2-1; D perhaps matches TRBD1 (6 bases). The CDR3 totals 13 residues. Germline CDR1 is SQVTM and CDR2 is ANQGSEA. Written as DNA, the CDR3 is TGCAGGGTTGGCCGCCTTGGGACAACCGAGCAGTTCTTC. Encoded protein: CRVGRLGTTEQFF.

This clonotype has ten or more counts. The V and J genes are TRBV20-1 and TRBJ2-1; 9 bases fit TRBD2. CDR1 is DFQATT, CDR2 SNEGSKA, per germline (reference sequence). The V gene end was trimmed by 1 base and the J gene end by 2 bases; junction bases not matched to a gene: 9. The CDR3 runs to 17 residues. The CDR3 reads CSARAPLAGYTYNEQFF. The CDR3 region has the DNA TGCAGTGCTAGAGCCCCTCTAGCGGGATACACCTACAATGAGCAGTTCTTC.

A note on this clonotype: With a much larger clone just one base away, this may be a read error. The chain carries TRBV6-2 or TRBV6-3 and TRBJ1-1; D unresolved. The CDR3 contains 13 residues. CDR1 is MNHEY, CDR2 SVGEGT, per germline. Trimming removed 7 bases from V and 1 base from J, with 10 bases in between. DNA of the CDR3: TGTGCCAGCAATCGGAGTGGGAACACTGAAGCTTTCTTT. Translation: CASNRSGNTEAFF.

The chain has TRBV24-1 and TRBJ2-4; 7 bases map to TRBD1. The CDR3 is 16 residues long. J gave up 0 bases and V 3 bases, and 4 bases lay outside the gene matches. Germline loops: CDR1 KGHDR, CDR2 SFDVKD. The CDR3 DNA reads as TGTGCCACCAGTGATCCCAGGGGGTCAGCCAAAAACATTCAGTACTTC. Translation gives CATSDPRGSAKNIQYF.

Details on this clonotype: This could be a read error, since a much larger clone is one nucleotide away. Given the absence of the conserved phenylalanine or tryptophan at the CDR3 end, a read error is likely. V is TRBV18 and J is TRBJ2-1, with 9 nucleotides matching TRBD2. CDR3 length equals 15 residues. The V gene's germline CDR1 is KGHSH and CDR2 LQKENI. After removal of 2 bases from V and 9 bases from J, the junction contained 8 bases not matched to a gene. For the CDR3, the DNA is TGTGCCAGCTCACCAAGGGTAGCGGGAGCTAGTGAGCAGTTCTCC. Translating gives CASSPRVAGASEQFS.

Notes on this clonotype: A much larger clone sits a single nucleotide away, making a read error possible. This chain joins TRBV11-2 and TRBJ2-1; 13 positions agree with TRBD2. J gave up 12 bases and V 5 bases, and 16 bases lay outside the gene matches. Germline CDR1 and CDR2: SGHAT and FQNNGV. The CDR3 is 17 residues long. This CDR3 reads CASSTRTSGSLIWGQFF. CDR3 sequence (DNA): TGTGCCAGCAGCACAAGGACTAGCGGGAGTCTAATTTGGGGGCAGTTCTTC. Complete variable domain (other parts from reference TRBV11-2 and TRBJ2-1): EAGVAQSPRYKIIEKRQSVAFWCNPISGHATLYWYQQILGQGPKLLIQFQNNGVVDDSQLPKDRFSAERLKGVDSTLKIQPAKLEDSAVYLCASSTRTSGSLIWGQFFGPGTRLTVL.

This clonotype has a count of ten or more. The rearrangement uses TRBV29-1 and TRBJ1-5, with D perhaps TRBD1 (6 bases). Germline assignment: CDR1 SQVTM and CDR2 ANQGSEA. This CDR3 is 13 amino acids long. V was trimmed by 5 bases and J by 5 bases, leaving 13 bases between them. CDR3 region: CSVSQGPDQPQHF. In DNA form, the CDR3 reads TGCAGCGTTTCTCAGGGGCCAGATCAGCCCCAGCATTTT.

The chain has TRBV18 and TRBJ1-1; 7 bases map to TRBD1. Germline V gene lookup returns CDR1 KGHSH and CDR2 LQKENI. The length of the CDR3 is 20 residues. The trim removed 0 bases at V and 2 bases at J, leaving 18 bases unmatched. CDR3 nucleotide sequence: TGTGCCAGCTCACCACCGGTGGTCCTCCCGGGACAGCGATTTAACACTGAAGCTTTCTTT. Its protein is CASSPPVVLPGQRFNTEAFF.

This clonotype was seen many times. The V call is TRBV5-1, the J call TRBJ2-7, with 7 bases lining up with TRBD1. CDR3 size: 15 residues. Germline V gene lookup returns CDR1 SGHRS and CDR2 YFSETQ. V gave up 4 bases and J gave up 0 bases; unmatched junction bases: 7. The CDR3 reads CASSLSPGGSYEQYF. The CDR3 coding sequence is TGCGCCAGCAGCCTTTCCCCAGGGGGCTCCTACGAGCAGTACTTC.

The chain recombines TRBV20-1 with TRBJ2-1; 12 bases align to TRBD1. The germline V gene has CDR1 DFQATT and CDR2 SNEGSKA (reference sequence). The length of the CDR3 is 16 residues. V dropped 3 bases and J dropped 7; count of bases not matched to a gene: 10. CDR3 nucleotide sequence: TGCAGTGCTAGGGGGACAGGGGGCCCCTATAGGAATGAGCAGTTCTTC. Protein sequence: CSARGTGGPYRNEQFF.

This chain links TRBV6-2 or TRBV6-3 with TRBJ2-1; 9 nucleotides agree with TRBD2. CDR1 and CDR2 (germline): MNHEY, SVGEGT. V shed 4 bases, J shed 8 bases, and the junction held 18 bases outside the gene matches. The length of the CDR3 is 18 residues. Here the CDR3 DNA reads TGTGCCAGCAGTTCCCAGGGGGGTGAGCGGGGGGCCCCCTATGAGCAGTTCTTC. It specifies CASSSQGGERGAPYEQFF.

The chain carries TRBV9 and TRBJ2-2; D remains ambiguous. The germline V gene has CDR1 SGDLS and CDR2 YYNGEE. The V and J ends lost 9 bases and 5 bases respectively, with 17 bases between them. This CDR3 has 14 amino acids. The chain's CDR3 is CATAREWGTGELFF. For the CDR3, the DNA is TGTGCCACGGCTCGCGAATGGGGTACCGGGGAGCTGTTTTTT.

As concerns this clonotype: This may stem from a read error, because a much larger clone lies one nucleotide away. This chain uses TRBV5-1 with TRBJ1-1; D ambiguous. Looked up from germline, CDR1 is SGHRS and CDR2 is YFSETQ. This CDR3 comprises 15 residues. CDR3 sequence: CASSLYQDPNTEALF. The DNA of the CDR3 is TGCGCCAGCAGCTTGTATCAGGATCCGAACACTGAAGCTCTCTTT.